This T cell receptor (beta chain) appears in the sequencing data of a study of blood T cell repertoires in COVID-19. This clone was detected a few times. Other DNA sequences within the sample encode an identical CDR3. The method was immunoSEQ multiplex PCR; TCRdb's version includes in-frame clones alone and lacks a portion of them. The sample includes some 52,000 clones, approximately 84% of them seen just once. From germline, CDR1 is SGHTA and CDR2 FQGNSA. CDR3 length: 15 residues. V lost 5 bases, J lost 6 bases, and 8 bases stayed unmatched. The material sequenced was peripheral blood. The sequence derives from a human donor in a cohort sampled during active COVID-19. The gene calls are TRBV7-2 and TRBJ1-5; 9 bases agree with TRBD1. CDR3 amino acids: CASSPRTGVGQPQHF. CDR3 bases: TGTGCCAGCAGCCCCCGGACAGGGGTGGGTCAGCCCCAGCATTTT.